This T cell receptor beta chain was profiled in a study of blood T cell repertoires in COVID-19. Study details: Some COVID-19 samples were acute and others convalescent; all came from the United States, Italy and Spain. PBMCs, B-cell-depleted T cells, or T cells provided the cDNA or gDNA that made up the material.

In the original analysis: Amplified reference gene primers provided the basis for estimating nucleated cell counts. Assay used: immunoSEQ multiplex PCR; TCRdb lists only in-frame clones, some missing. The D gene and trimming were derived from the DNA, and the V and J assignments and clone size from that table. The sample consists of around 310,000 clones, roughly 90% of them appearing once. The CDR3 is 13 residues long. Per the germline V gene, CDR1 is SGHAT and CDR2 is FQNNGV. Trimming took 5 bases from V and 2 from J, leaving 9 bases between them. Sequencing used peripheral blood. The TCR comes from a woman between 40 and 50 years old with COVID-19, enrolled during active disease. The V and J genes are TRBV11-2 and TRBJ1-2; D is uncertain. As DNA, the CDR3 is TGTGCCAGCAGCCCGGGGATCAACTATGGCTACACCTTC. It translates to CASSPGINYGYTF.